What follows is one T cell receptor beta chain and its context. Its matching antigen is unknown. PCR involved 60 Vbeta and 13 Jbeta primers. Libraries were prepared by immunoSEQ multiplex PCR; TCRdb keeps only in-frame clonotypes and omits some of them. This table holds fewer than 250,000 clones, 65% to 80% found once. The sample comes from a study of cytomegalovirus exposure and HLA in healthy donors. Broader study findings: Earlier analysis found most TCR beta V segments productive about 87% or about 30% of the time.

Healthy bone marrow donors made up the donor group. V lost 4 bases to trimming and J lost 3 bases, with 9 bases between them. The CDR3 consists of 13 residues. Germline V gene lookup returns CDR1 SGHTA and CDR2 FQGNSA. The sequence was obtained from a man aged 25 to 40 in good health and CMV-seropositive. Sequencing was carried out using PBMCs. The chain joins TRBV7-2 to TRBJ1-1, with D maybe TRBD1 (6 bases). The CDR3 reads CASSSRQDTEAFF. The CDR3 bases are TGTGCCAGCAGCTCTCGACAGGACACTGAAGCTTTCTTT.